This is a list of T cell receptor beta chains from one sample in a study of regulatory T cells in long-lasting Graves disease. TCRdb itself ran the multiplex PCR reads through MiXCR, one entry per CDR3 protein. The table shows almost 450,000 distinct CDR3 sequences, with 16% occurring only once. These records were also assigned to another study, of T cells in Graves' hyperthyroidism and ophthalmopathy.

This material consisted of peripheral blood mononuclear cells (PBMCs), taken at new diagnosis, from a patient treated with antithyroid drugs. The receptors come from a woman aged 25 to 39 with Graves disease. The CDR3 runs from the conserved cysteine through the conserved F or W. The order of the fields is J gene, clone size, D gene, V gene, CDR3 protein, CDR3 DNA. D genes are given only for firm matches. Size is stated for part of the rows, as once, few or many counts, or as a class when the clone is expanded.

TRBJ2-7	few	TRBD1	TRBV27	CASTDLDRDNEQYF	TGTGCCAGCACCGACCTCGACAGGGACAACGAGCAGTACTTC
TRBJ2-3	many	TRBD1	TRBV5-1	CASSFGQGLSTDTQYF	TGCGCCAGCAGCTTCGGACAGGGCCTAAGCACAGATACGCAGTATTTT
TRBJ2-1	many	-	TRBV29-1	CSVPEGAGRSYNEQFF	TGCAGCGTGCCCGAGGGTGCAGGCCGATCCTACAATGAGCAGTTCTTC
TRBJ1-1	-	-	TRBV19	CAITPGWGTEAFF	TGTGCCATAACCCCAGGCTGGGGGACTGAAGCTTTCTTT
TRBJ1-1	many	-	TRBV28	CASSLTWSNTEAFF	TGTGCCAGCAGTCTCACTTGGTCCAACACTGAAGCTTTCTTT
TRBJ1-4	-	-	TRBV12-3/TRBV12-4	CASSPGEDGKLFF	TGTGCCAGCAGTCCCGGGGAGGACGGAAAACTGTTTTTT
TRBJ2-2	-	-	TRBV7-6	CASSSRTTANTGELFF	TGTGCCAGCAGCTCCCGGACGACTGCGAACACCGGGGAGCTGTTTTTT
TRBJ2-1	many	-	TRBV30	CAWSQGEQFF	TGTGCCTGGAGTCAGGGTGAGCAGTTCTTC
TRBJ2-5	few	-	TRBV7-7	CASSLSPTLGETQYF	TGTGCTAGCAGCTTGAGTCCGACGTTGGGAGAGACCCAGTACTTC
TRBJ1-5	many	TRBD1	TRBV12-3/TRBV12-4	CASSSQGASQPQHF	TGTGCCAGCAGTTCACAGGGGGCTAGTCAGCCCCAGCATTTT
TRBJ2-1	many	-	TRBV6-2/TRBV6-3	CASSEQRVSLNEQFF	TGTGCCAGCAGTGAACAAAGGGTTAGCCTCAATGAGCAGTTCTTC
TRBJ2-1	-	-	TRBV29-1	CSVEGTVPREQFF	TGCAGCGTCGAGGGGACTGTTCCGCGCGAGCAGTTCTTC
TRBJ2-5	-	TRBD2	TRBV7-8	CASSFSLAGAETQYF	TGTGCCAGCAGCTTTTCCCTAGCGGGGGCTGAGACCCAGTACTTC
TRBJ2-2	-	TRBD2	TRBV5-1	CASSLAPGGAIVGELFF	TGCGCCAGCAGCTTGGCCCCCGGGGGGGCTATCGTCGGGGAGCTGTTTTTT
TRBJ2-1	many	-	TRBV3-1	CASSQLTNNEQFF	TGTGCCAGCAGCCAATTGACGAATAATGAGCAGTTCTTC
TRBJ1-1	few	-	TRBV7-9	CASRSQGARREEAFF	TGTGCCAGCAGATCACAAGGGGCTCGCCGGGAGGAAGCTTTCTTT
TRBJ1-5	many	-	TRBV20-1	CSASSDYSNQPQHF	TGCAGTGCTAGTTCGGATTATAGCAATCAGCCCCAGCATTTT
TRBJ2-7	few	TRBD2	TRBV29-1	CSVGLAGAYEQYF	TGCAGCGTTGGCCTAGCGGGAGCCTACGAGCAGTACTTC
TRBJ1-5	many	-	TRBV24-1	CATSGPNQPQHF	TGTGCCACCAGTGGACCCAATCAGCCCCAGCATTTT
TRBJ2-2	-	TRBD2	TRBV18	CASSLLTSGIDTGELFF	TGTGCCAGCTCACTCTTGACTAGCGGGATTGACACCGGGGAGCTGTTTTTT
TRBJ2-2	few	TRBD2	TRBV4-3	CASSQDPSGRNTGELFF	TGCGCCAGCAGCCAGGACCCTAGCGGGAGAAACACCGGGGAGCTGTTTTTT
TRBJ2-2	many	-	TRBV12-3/TRBV12-4	CASSFTQTGELFF	TGTGCCAGCAGCTTTACCCAGACCGGGGAGCTGTTTTTT
TRBJ1-2	many	-	TRBV28	CASSLFPQELDGYTF	TGTGCCAGCAGTTTATTCCCCCAGGAATTGGATGGCTACACCTTC
TRBJ2-7	many	-	TRBV6-9	CASSYLDAQTSGEQYF	TGTGCCAGCAGTTATCTGGATGCACAGACCTCGGGCGAGCAGTACTTC
TRBJ2-7	many	-	TRBV6-1	CASIGPLYEQYF	TGTGCCAGCATTGGGCCCTTGTACGAGCAGTACTTC
TRBJ1-5	-	-	TRBV27	CASSPGGPGGNQPQHF	TGTGCCAGCAGTCCCGGGGGACCCGGGGGCAATCAGCCCCAGCATTTT
TRBJ1-5	-	TRBD1	TRBV20-1	CSARDLRGGQPQHF	TGCAGTGCTAGAGACCTCAGGGGGGGACAGCCCCAGCATTTT
TRBJ1-2	many	-	TRBV5-1	CASSGNLFYGYTF	TGCGCCAGCAGCGGAAACCTCTTTTATGGCTACACCTTC
TRBJ2-1	-	-	TRBV4-3	CASSPLTSNEQFF	TGCGCCAGCAGCCCGCTGACGAGCAATGAGCAGTTCTTC